The clone carrying this T cell receptor (beta chain) was counted once. What it binds is unknown. Germline assignment: CDR1 SGHDN and CDR2 FVKESK. V shed 3 bases, J shed 3 bases, and the junction held 5 bases outside the gene matches. This CDR3 has 15 amino acids. These data are taken from a study of cytomegalovirus exposure and HLA in healthy donors. Study background: Among the 300 to 500 donors who were genotyped, about 79% fell in the genetic ancestry cluster that is associated with self-reported Caucasian donors.

Study-level findings and limits: Common viral pathogens seemed, in a later analysis, to connect with several of the most significant clusters. According to an earlier analysis, most TCR beta V segments yielded productive rearrangements about 90% or about 30% of the time.

It was with 60 Vbeta and 13 Jbeta primers that the PCR ran. TCRdb's table, derived via immunoSEQ multiplex PCR, lists solely in-frame clones and lacks some. The sample comprises roughly 100,000 clones, over 80% of which are singletons, and approximately 6.9% rests with the top ten. The chain is built from TRBV14 and TRBJ1-2; 9 bases are shared with TRBD1. The TCR originated in a man in his thirties or forties in good health and CMV-seropositive. Sequenced material: PBMCs. This CDR3 reads CASSHRTGVDYGYTF. CDR3 nucleotides: TGTGCCAGCAGCCACCGGACAGGGGTTGACTATGGCTACACCTTC. The full variable domain, in which reference TRBV14 and TRBJ1-2 provide the parts outside the CDR3, is EAGVTQFPSHSVIEKGQTVTLRCDPISGHDNLYWYRRVMGKEIKFLLHFVKESKQDESGMPNNRFLAERTGGTYSTLKVQPAELEDSGVYFCASSHRTGVDYGYTFGSGTRLTVV.